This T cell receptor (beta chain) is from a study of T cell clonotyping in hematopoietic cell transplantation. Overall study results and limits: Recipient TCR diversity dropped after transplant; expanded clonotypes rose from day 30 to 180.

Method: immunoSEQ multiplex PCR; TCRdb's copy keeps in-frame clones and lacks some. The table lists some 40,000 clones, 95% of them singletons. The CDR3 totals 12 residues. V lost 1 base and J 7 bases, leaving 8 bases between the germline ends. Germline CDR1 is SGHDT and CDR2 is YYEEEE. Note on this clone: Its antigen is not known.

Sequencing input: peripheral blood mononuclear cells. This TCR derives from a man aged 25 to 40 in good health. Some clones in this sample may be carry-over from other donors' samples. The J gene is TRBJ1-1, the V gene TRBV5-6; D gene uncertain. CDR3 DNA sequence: TGTGCCAGCAGCTTGCTTCGGGGTGAAGCTTTCTTT. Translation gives CASSLLRGEAFF.